This entry features one T cell receptor (beta chain) sequence. This clone came up a few times. No cognate antigen has been identified for it. No clone much larger than this one lies a single base away; base qualities are absent. The V end loses 7 bases and the J end loses 6 bases, and a stretch of 12 bases separates them. The CDR3, cysteine through phenylalanine, is 12 amino acids long. Only the CDR3 region is kept as DNA, spanning 36 bases read in frame from base 1. CDR1 and CDR2 were assigned from the germline V gene as SNHLY and FYNNEI. Preparation of the library involved the immunoSEQ multiplex PCR assay. Deep sequencing of rearranged TCR beta loci, alongside multiparametric flow cytometry, was used to profile T cell repertoires. As stored in TCRdb, this immuneACCESS dataset retains in-frame rearrangements with V and J assigned. A fraction of the clones does not appear; measured against another copy, unresolved V genes explain less than half of the discrepancy, and the remainder lacks a known reason. Counted in this sample were approximately 45,000 clones; roughly 87% of them appeared once. The top ten constitute approximately 2.1% of the sample.

The sample originates from a study of lymphopenia after photon versus proton radiotherapy (dated by TCRdb to the late 2010s). Study-wide context: In patients with gastrointestinal tumors who developed high-grade lymphopenia, the study compared the immunological effects of photon radiation therapy with those of proton radiation therapy. The 20 or so patients in the cohort had gastrointestinal tumors, were treated with either photon or proton therapy, and subsequently developed lymphopenia. The study was designed to characterize how the impact on the immune system differs between the two radiation modalities.

The paper's findings and limits, for the study overall: The survival association was assessed only in patients who died, and better survival with proton therapy was presented by the authors as a possibility rather than a demonstrated result. Across the cohort, among patients who died, a greater drop in TCR diversity after the nadir was inversely correlated with overall survival time. During treatment, patients who received proton therapy stayed relatively stable, whereas patients who received photon therapy lost naive T cells and TCR diversity and gained effector/memory populations. After the lymphocyte count nadir, oligoclonal expansion, especially of CD8+ Temra cells, was observed in photon-treated repertoires, and the drop in diversity was driven by this expansion.

Specimen: peripheral blood, collected from a patient treated with photon-based radiotherapy. The clonotype comes from a man aged 35 to 55 with gastric cancer. The chain joins TRBV2 to TRBJ1-2; TRBD1 might be the D gene, on 6 matching bases. The DNA sequence is as follows: TGTGCCAGCACAACCAGGGGACATGGCTACACCTTC. This translates into CASTTRGHGYTF.